This T cell receptor (beta chain) is drawn from a study of blood T cell repertoires in COVID-19. At the level of the study: Material from acute and convalescent COVID-19 was sourced from the United States, Italy and Spain. Nucleic acid was either cDNA or gDNA, and it came from T cells, B-cell-depleted T cells, or PBMCs.

CDR3 length equals 14 residues. The germline V and J ends were trimmed by 5 bases and 13 bases, with 23 bases remaining between them. Germline values: CDR1 MNHEY, CDR2 SMNVEV (reference sequence). Participant-given clinical history determined each cohort assignment. In the source study's methods: Reference gene primer amplification in the assay estimated nucleated cell counts. TCRdb keeps only in-frame clones here, not all; method: immunoSEQ multiplex PCR. For V, J and clone size, that table is used; D and trimming come from the DNA. The sample records about 280,000 clones, about 87% being singletons.

The rearrangement uses TRBV27 and TRBJ1-2; TRBD1 is a possible D gene (6 bases). Sequencing input: PBMCs or T cells enriched from blood (not recorded which). The clonotype was recovered from a woman under 40 with acute COVID-19. CDR3 coding DNA: TGTGCCAGCAGTGTAAACTGGGACATCGGATACCCCACCTTC. Protein: CASSVNWDIGYPTF.